The rows below give T cell receptor delta chains drawn from one sample of a study of gamma-delta T cells after stem cell transplantation. TCRdb re-processed the RT-PCR reads using CATT. The sample has 15,000 to 17,000 delta-chain clones; about 8.6% are singletons. Input material: gamma-delta T cells. Receptors originate from a human donor. It is not recorded whose cells these are; they may come from a transplant donor. CDR3s include the opening cysteine and the closing phenylalanine or tryptophan. A D gene is named only where the DNA matches it firmly. Clone size is shown for a subset of rows, as once, few, many or a class of expanded clone.

v_call	d_call	j_call	clone_size	cdr3_length	cdr3_nt	cdr3_aa
TRDV2	NA	TRDJ1	NA	21	TGTGCCTGTGACACCGTCCCTAGTCCCTCTGTGTACTACGAGTACACCGTTAAACTCATCTTT	CACDTVPSPSVYYEYTVKLIF
TRDV2	NA	TRDJ1	NA	20	TGTGCCTGTGACACTCTCCCTTCTCGGGCTTTGTGCTCTTACCACGATCCACTCATCTTT	CACDTLPSRALCSYHDPLIF
TRDV1	TRDD3	TRDJ1	NA	21	TGTGCTCTTGGGGAAAGTTCCTACACCCGCCTAAGGGGGGATACGCGGGGTAAACTCATCTTT	CALGESSYTRLRGDTRGKLIF
TRDV2	TRDD3	TRDJ1	NA	14	TGTGCCTGTGACCGACTGGGGGACCAGTATAAACTCATCTTT	CACDRLGDQYKLIF
TRDV2	TRDD3	TRDJ1	few	19	TGTGCCTGTGACACCGTACTTCTGGGGGATATCGGGGACGTCCGTAAACTCATCTTT	CACDTVLLGDIGDVRKLIF
TRDV3	NA	TRDJ1	NA	13	TGTGCCTTTACGTTTCGTGTCCTCGATACACTCATCTTT	CAFTFRVLDTLIF
TRDV2	TRDD3	TRDJ1	NA	18	TGTGCCTGTGACAGATTAACCGGCGACGGGGATACCCCCGATAAACTCATCTTT	CACDRLTGDGDTPDKLIF
TRDV2	NA	TRDJ1	many	14	TGTGCCTGTGACACCGGTGGGGGCAGCGATAAACTCATCTTT	CACDTGGGSDKLIF
TRDV2	TRDD3	TRDJ1	few	15	TGTGCCTGTGACACCCTGGGGGATCGGACCGATAACCTCATCTTT	CACDTLGDRTDNLIF
TRDV2	TRDD3	TRDJ1	NA	23	TGTGCCTGTGACACCGTAAGTGCTACTACATCAAGCCCTGGGGGATGGGGGACCGATAAACTCATCTTT	CACDTVSATTSSPGGWGTDKLIF
TRDV2	NA	TRDJ1	NA	18	TGTGCCTCTGACACCGAACGAAGGGAGGATACAGGGGACGATAAACTCATCTTT	CASDTERREDTGDDKLIF
TRDV1	NA	TRDJ2	NA	23	TGCGCTCTTGGGAATGGAATCCTACTTAGATACTGTGTGATACTGGTCTTGACAGCACAACTCTTCTTT	CALGNGILLRYCVILVLTAQLFF
TRDV2	TRDD3	TRDJ1	NA	20	TGTGCCTGTGACCCCCTGATGGGGGACTTGGTGATCCGCATTTTCGATACACTCATCTTT	CACDPLMGDLVIRIFDTLIF
TRDV2	NA	TRDJ1	medium-sized	16	TGTGCCTGTGACACGGTGGACACCCCCGGCACCGATAAACTCATCTTT	CACDTVDTPGTDKLIF
TRDV2	NA	TRDJ1	NA	18	TGTGCCTGTGAATCGGCCTCCTTGCCTGTGGTGATCGTCCCTAAACTCATCTTT	CACESASLPVVIVPKLIF
TRDV1	TRDD3	TRDJ2	few	24	TGTGCTCTTGGGGAGCCGCCTTACTTCCTAACCAGGTATACTGGGGGATACGGGACAGCACAACTCTTCTTT	CALGEPPYFLTRYTGGYGTAQLFF